This TCR beta chain was observed in a study of CD8 T cells in ankylosing spondylitis. Note on this clonotype: Its specificity is not known.

General study findings and limits: Roughly 8 highly homologous variants made up a TCR beta motif, and this motif appeared characteristic of ankylosing spondylitis blood.

A single record per CDR3 protein comes from TCRdb applying MiXCR to the 5' RACE reads. The table records 190,000 or so distinct CDR3 sequences, over 10% of them present only once. The TCR sequence derives from a male donor with ankylosing spondylitis or in good health (not recorded which). The specimen was blood, either unsorted or a sorted T cell fraction (not recorded which).

This chain's CDR3 is CASSLGGGPSYEQYF. CDR3 DNA sequence: TGCGCCAGCAGCTTAGGCGGGGGACCCTCTTACGAGCAGTACTTC. The gene calls are TRBV5-1 and TRBJ2-7, with 7 bases identical to TRBD2. The V gene end was trimmed by 2 bases and the J gene end by 4 bases; junction bases not matched to a gene: 9. The CDR3 loop spans 15 amino acids. Germline lookup yields CDR1 SGHRS and CDR2 YFSETQ.